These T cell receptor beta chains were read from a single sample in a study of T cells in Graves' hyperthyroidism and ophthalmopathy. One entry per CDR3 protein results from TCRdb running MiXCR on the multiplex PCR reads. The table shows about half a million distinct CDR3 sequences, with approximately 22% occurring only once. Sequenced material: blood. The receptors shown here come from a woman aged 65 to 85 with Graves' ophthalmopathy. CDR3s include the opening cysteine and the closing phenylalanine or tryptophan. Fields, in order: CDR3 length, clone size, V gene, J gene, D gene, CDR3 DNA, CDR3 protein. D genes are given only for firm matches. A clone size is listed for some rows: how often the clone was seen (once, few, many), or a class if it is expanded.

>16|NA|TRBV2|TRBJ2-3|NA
TGTGCCAGCAGCCAAGACGTGGGAGTTGGCACAGATACGCAGTATTTT
CASSQDVGVGTDTQYF
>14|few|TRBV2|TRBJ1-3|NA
TGTGCCAGCAGTCAGGACAGCTATGGAAACACCATATATTTT
CASSQDSYGNTIYF
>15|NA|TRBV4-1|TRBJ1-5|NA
TGCGCCAGCAGCCAAGAAGTGGCAGACAATCAGCCCCAGCATTTT
CASSQEVADNQPQHF
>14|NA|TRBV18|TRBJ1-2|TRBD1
TGTGCCAGCTCACCGACCAGGGGGGAGACCGGCTACACCTTC
CASSPTRGETGYTF
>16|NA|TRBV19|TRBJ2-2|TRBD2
TGTGCCAGTAGGCCCGGACTAGCGGGAATAAGAGGGGAGCTGTTTTTT
CASRPGLAGIRGELFF
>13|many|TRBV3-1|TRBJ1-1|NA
TGTGCCAGCAGCCAAGTAGGAGGGGCTGCGGCTTTCTTT
CASSQVGGAAAFF
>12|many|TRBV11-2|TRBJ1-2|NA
TGTGCCAGCAGCTCAATGGGCTATGGCTACACCTTC
CASSSMGYGYTF
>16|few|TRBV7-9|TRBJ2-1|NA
TGTGCCAGCAGCCCTTCAGGAGGTCGCTCCCACAATGAGCAGTTCTTC
CASSPSGGRSHNEQFF
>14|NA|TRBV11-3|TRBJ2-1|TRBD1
TGTGCCAGCAGCCTACGACAGGGGGCGGTTGAGCAGTTCTTC
CASSLRQGAVEQFF
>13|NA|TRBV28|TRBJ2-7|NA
TGTGCCACCGCCAGGGGCGAAAGGTACGAGCAGTACTTC
CATARGERYEQYF
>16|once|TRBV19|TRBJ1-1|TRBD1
TGTGCCAGTAGTATACGACAGGGGGCGCGCGGAACTGAAGCTTTCTTT
CASSIRQGARGTEAFF
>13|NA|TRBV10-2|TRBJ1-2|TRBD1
TGCGCCAGCAGGGACAGGAGAAACTATGGCTACACCTTC
CASRDRRNYGYTF
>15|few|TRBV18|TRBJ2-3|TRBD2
TGTGCCAGCTCACCTCGGGAGGGCATGACGCGTACGCAGTATTTT
CASSPREGMTRTQYF
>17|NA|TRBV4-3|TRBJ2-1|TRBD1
TGCGCCAGCAGCCTAATATTCGGACAGGGCCTATACAATGAGCAGTTCTTC
CASSLIFGQGLYNEQFF
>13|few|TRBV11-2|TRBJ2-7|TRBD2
TGTGCCAGCGCGGGGGGCTTCTCCTACGAGCAGTACTTC
CASAGGFSYEQYF
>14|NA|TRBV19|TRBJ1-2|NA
TGTGCCAGTAGTCGGGACCCTCTTAACTATGGCTACACCTTC
CASSRDPLNYGYTF
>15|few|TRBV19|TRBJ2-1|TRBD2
TGTGCCAGTAGTATATCTCTAGCGGGACTTCTGGAGCAGTTCTTC
CASSISLAGLLEQFF
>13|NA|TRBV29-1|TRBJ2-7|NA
TGCAGCGTTAAGGTGCAGGGCTCCTACGAGCAGTACTTC
CSVKVQGSYEQYF
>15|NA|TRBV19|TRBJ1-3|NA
TGTGCCAGTAGTATCGCCCCAGGCTCTGGAAACACCATATATTTT
CASSIAPGSGNTIYF
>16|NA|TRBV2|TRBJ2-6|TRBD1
TGTGCCAGCAAGGCAGGGGGCATCTCTGGGGCCAACGTCCTGACTTTC
CASKAGGISGANVLTF
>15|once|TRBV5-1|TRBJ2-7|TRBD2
TGCGCCAGCAGTACCTACTCTAGCGGCGGCTACGAGCAGTACTTC
CASSTYSSGGYEQYF
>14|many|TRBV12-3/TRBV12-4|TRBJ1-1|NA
TGTGCCAGCAGTAAGGGACACAGGAACACTGAAGCTTTCTTT
CASSKGHRNTEAFF
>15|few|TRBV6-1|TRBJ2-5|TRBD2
TGTGCCAGCAGAATGAGCGGGAGGAGACAAGAGACCCAGTACTTC
CASRMSGRRQETQYF
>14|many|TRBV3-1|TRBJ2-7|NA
TGTGCCAGCAGCCAAGCCGGCGCCGACTACGAGCAGTACTTC
CASSQAGADYEQYF
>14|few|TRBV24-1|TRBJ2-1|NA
TGTGCCACCAGTCCGGATGGAACGTACAATGAGCAGTTCTTC
CATSPDGTYNEQFF
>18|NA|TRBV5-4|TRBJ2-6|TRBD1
TGTGCCAGCAGCAGAATCCGGACAGGGGACCCTGGGGCCAACGTCCTGACTTTC
CASSRIRTGDPGANVLTF
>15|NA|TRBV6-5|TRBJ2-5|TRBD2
TGTGCCAGCAGTTACCGACTAGCGGGGGTAAAGACCCAGTACTTC
CASSYRLAGVKTQYF
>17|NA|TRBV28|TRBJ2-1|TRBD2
TGTGCCAGCTCACCACCTGGGGCTAGCGGGACCTACAATGAGCAGTTCTTC
CASSPPGASGTYNEQFF
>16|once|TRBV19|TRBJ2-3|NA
TGTGCCAGTAGTTCCCCCTCTGGACCTAGCACAGATACGCAGTATTTT
CASSSPSGPSTDTQYF
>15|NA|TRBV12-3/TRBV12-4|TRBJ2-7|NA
TGTGCCAGCAGTTTAGGTGCGGGACGGCTATACGAGCAGTACTTC
CASSLGAGRLYEQYF
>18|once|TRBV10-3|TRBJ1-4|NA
TGTGCCATCAGTGATGAGAGGCCAGGTGAGACGGTGAATGAAAAACTGTTTTTT
CAISDERPGETVNEKLFF
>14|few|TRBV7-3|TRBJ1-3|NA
TGTGCCAGCAGCCAAGGGGGATCTGGAAACACCATATATTTT
CASSQGGSGNTIYF
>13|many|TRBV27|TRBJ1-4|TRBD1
TGTGCCAGCGGGAACAGGGGGAATGAAAAACTGTTTTTT
CASGNRGNEKLFF
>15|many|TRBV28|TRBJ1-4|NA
TGTGCCAGCAGTTGGGGGCTAGGGGACCGAGGAAAACTGTTTTTT
CASSWGLGDRGKLFF
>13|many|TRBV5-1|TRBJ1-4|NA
TGCGCCAGCAGCCCACAGGGTAATGAAAAACTGTTTTTT
CASSPQGNEKLFF
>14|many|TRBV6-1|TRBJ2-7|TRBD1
TGTGCCAGCAGGGGACAGGCGAACACCTACGAGCAGTACTTC
CASRGQANTYEQYF
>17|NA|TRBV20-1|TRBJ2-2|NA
TGCAGTGCTTCCTCCGCTAGCGCGGATACGAACACCGGGGAGCTGTTTTTT
CSASSASADTNTGELFF
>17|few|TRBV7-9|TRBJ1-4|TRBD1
TGTGCCAGCAGCTTGGGTGTTTTCGGGACAGGAAATGAAAAACTGTTTTTT
CASSLGVFGTGNEKLFF
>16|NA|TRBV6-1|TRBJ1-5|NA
TGTGCCAGCAGTGAATCTAGACAGGCCTACAATCAGCCCCAGCATTTT
CASSESRQAYNQPQHF
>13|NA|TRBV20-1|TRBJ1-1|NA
TGCAGTGCTACCCCCGGAGGGAGCACTGAAGCTTTCTTT
CSATPGGSTEAFF
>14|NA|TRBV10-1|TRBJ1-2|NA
TGCGCCAGCAGTGAGTCCGGGGCCTTGGAGGGCTACACCTTC
CASSESGALEGYTF
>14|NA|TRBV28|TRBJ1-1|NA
TGTGCCAGCAGTTCAGCAGGGAGGAGCACTGAAGCTTTCTTT
CASSSAGRSTEAFF
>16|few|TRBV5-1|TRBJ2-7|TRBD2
TGCGCCAGCAGCTTGGAAGCGCTTGGACTAGCGGGAGAGCAGTACTTC
CASSLEALGLAGEQYF
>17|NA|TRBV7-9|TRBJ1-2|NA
TGCGCCAGCAGCCAAGATAAGGGGGTCAGAAAGGTCTATGGCTACACCTTC
CASSQDKGVRKVYGYTF
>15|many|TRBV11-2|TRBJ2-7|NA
TGTGCCAGCAGTCGAAGGGGGGCGGGATTCTACGAGCAGTACTTC
CASSRRGAGFYEQYF
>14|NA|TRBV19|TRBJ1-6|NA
TGTGCCAGTATGGAGAAAGTCCGGAATTCACCCCTCCACTTT
CASMEKVRNSPLHF
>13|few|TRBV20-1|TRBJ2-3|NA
TGCAGTGCAAAGGCTGGGGCGGGGGATACGCAGTATTTT
CSAKAGAGDTQYF
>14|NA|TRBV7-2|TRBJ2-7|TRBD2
TGTGCCAGCAGCTACGGCGGGAGGTACTACGAGCAGTACTTC
CASSYGGRYYEQYF
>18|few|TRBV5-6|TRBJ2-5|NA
TGTGCCAGCAGCTTGGTGTCTATTCGATTTGGCGGTGGGGAGACCCAGTACTTC
CASSLVSIRFGGGETQYF
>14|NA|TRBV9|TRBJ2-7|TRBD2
TGTGCCAGCAGCGCCTTACTAGCGGGAGACGAGCAGTACTTC
CASSALLAGDEQYF
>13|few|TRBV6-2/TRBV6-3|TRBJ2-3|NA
TGTGCTACAGGGCGTAGCCGCGACGGTACGCAGTATTTT
CATGRSRDGTQYF
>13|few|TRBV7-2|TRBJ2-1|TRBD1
TGTGCCAGCAGCCAGGTAGGGGGCTATGAGCAGTTCTTC
CASSQVGGYEQFF
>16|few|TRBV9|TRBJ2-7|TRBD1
TGTGCCAGCAGCCCACACCCCGGGACAGTCTCCTACGAGCAGTACTTC
CASSPHPGTVSYEQYF